One and the same sample provided the 24 T cell receptor beta chains below, sequenced in a study of neoadjuvant nivolumab and ipilimumab in lung cancer. Measured with immunoSEQ multiplex PCR; TCRdb has only the in-frame clones, and not every one. The sample includes roughly 20,000 clones, roughly 84% of them seen just once. The material sequenced was peripheral blood, taken before neoadjuvant nivolumab, alone or with ipilimumab. These receptors all come from an adult with non-small cell lung cancer.

The chain recombines TRBV5-1 with TRBJ2-5; TRBD1 or TRBD2 may be the D gene (7 bases each). In germline, CDR1 is SGHRS, CDR2 YFSETQ. The CDR3 consists of 14 residues. With 4 bases removed from V and 6 bases from J, the gap between germline ends came to 16 bases. The CDR3 is CASSLRGGDKTQYF. The CDR3 nucleotides are TGCGCCAGCAGCCTCAGGGGGGGGGATAAGACCCAGTACTTC.

The rearrangement uses TRBV5-1 and TRBJ2-3; 9 bases line up with TRBD2. The CDR3 consists of 17 residues. CDR1 and CDR2 (germline): SGHRS, YFSETQ. The V and J ends lost 4 bases and 6 bases, in that order; junction bases with no gene match: 15. In DNA form, the CDR3 reads TGCGCCAGCAGCATGGGACTAGCCCGTCTCCACGAGGATACGCAGTATTTT. Protein product: CASSMGLARLHEDTQYF. The complete variable domain, with remaining parts taken from reference TRBV5-1 and TRBJ2-3, reads KAGVTQTPRYLIKTRGQQVTLSCSPISGHRSVSWYQQTPGQGLQFLFEYFSETQRNKGNFPGRFSGRQFSNSRSEMNVSTLELGDSALYLCASSMGLARLHEDTQYFGPGTRLTVL.

J is TRBJ2-3 and V is TRBV5-6, with a possible D match to TRBD1 (6 bases). This CDR3 has 16 residues. Trimming left V 1 base short and J 0 bases short, with 12 bases between. Per germline, CDR1 SGHDT and CDR2 YYEEEE. CDR3 bases: TGTGCCAGCAGCTTGCTCAGGGGATCTAGCACAGATACGCAGTATTTT. This gives the protein CASSLLRGSSTDTQYF. Supplemented by reference TRBV5-6 and TRBJ2-3, the full variable domain reads DAGVTQSPTHLIKTRGQQVTLRCSPKSGHDTVSWYQQALGQGPQFIFQYYEEEERQRGNFPDRFSGHQFPNYSSELNVNALLLGDSALYLCASSLLRGSSTDTQYFGPGTRLTVL.

The chain employs TRBV7-8 and TRBJ2-3; 12 bases fit TRBD2. The CDR3 has 18 residues. Germline CDR1 SGHVS, CDR2 FQNEAQ. J was trimmed by 5 bases and V by 5 bases; bases with no gene match: 14. The DNA of the CDR3 is TGTGCCAGCAGCCCACTCATCCTAGCGGGAGGGCGGAAAGATACGCAGTATTTT. It encodes CASSPLILAGGRKDTQYF.

The V and J genes are TRBV9 and TRBJ2-7; possibly TRBD2 for D (6 bases). This CDR3 region has 16 residues. Per the germline V gene, CDR1 is SGDLS and CDR2 is YYNGEE. Trimming shortened V by 0 bases and J by 0 bases, and 13 bases separated the two germline ends. CDR3 in amino acids: CASSVGVGSNSYEQYF. CDR3 bases: TGTGCCAGCAGCGTAGGGGTCGGGAGCAACTCCTACGAGCAGTACTTC.

In this sample, this clone turned up once. The chain has TRBV6-6 and TRBJ1-5; 7 nucleotides line up with TRBD1. The CDR3 totals 15 residues. CDR1 and CDR2 from the germline V gene are MNHNY and SVGAGI (reference sequence). The V gene end was trimmed by 6 bases and the J gene end by 7 bases; junction bases not matched to a gene: 12. The CDR3 loop reads CASRPTGNVEQPQHF. The CDR3 DNA reads as TGTGCCAGCAGACCGACAGGGAACGTGGAACAGCCCCAGCATTTT.

The rearrangement links TRBV5-1 to TRBJ2-2, with D possibly matching TRBD1 (5 bases). CDR3 length equals 14 residues. Trimming took off 0 bases at V and 4 bases at J, with 7 bases between the two ends. In germline, CDR1 is SGHRS, CDR2 YFSETQ. CDR3 sequence (DNA): TGCGCCAGCAGCTTGGTTCAGGGCACCGGGGAGCTGTTTTTT. It codes for CASSLVQGTGELFF.

This clone came up a few times. This chain connects TRBV19 to TRBJ1-1, with 7 bases fitting TRBD1. Trimming removed 7 bases from V and 8 bases from J; junction bases left unmatched: 7. Germline V gives CDR1 LNHDA, CDR2 SQIVND (reference sequence). The CDR3 spans 12 residues. CDR3 residues: CASKDRVEEAFF. CDR3 in DNA: TGTGCCAGTAAAGACAGGGTAGAGGAAGCTTTCTTT. The whole variable domain, remainder taken from reference TRBV19 and TRBJ1-1, is DGGITQSPKYLFRKEGQNVTLSCEQNLNHDAMYWYRQDPGQGLRLIYYSQIVNDFQKGDIAEGYSVSREKKESFPLTVTSAQKNPTAFYLCASKDRVEEAFFGQGTRLTVV.

The V call is TRBV29-1, the J call TRBJ1-1; possibly TRBD1 for D (5 bases). V dropped 7 bases and J dropped 3 bases, with 12 bases sitting between them. In germline, CDR1 is SQVTM, CDR2 ANQGSEA. The CDR3 is made up of 12 amino acids. The CDR3 DNA reads TGCAGCGCCCGCCGGGGCCACACTGAAGCTTTCTTT. It translates to CSARRGHTEAFF.

This chain connects TRBV11-3 to TRBJ2-1, with D tentatively TRBD1 or TRBD2 (5 bases each). This CDR3 region has 17 residues. V gave up 5 bases and J gave up 7 bases, with 24 bases separating them. Per the germline V gene, CDR1 is SGHNT and CDR2 is YENEEA. CDR3 coding DNA: TGTGCCAGCAGCCGAACTCTGGGACGGGGATTGGGAAATGAGCAGTTCTTC. Its translation is CASSRTLGRGLGNEQFF.

This chain links TRBV7-2 with TRBJ2-7; 7 positions agree with TRBD2. With 2 bases clipped from V and 6 bases from J, the junction kept 10 bases outside the gene matches. The V gene's germline CDR1 is SGHTA and CDR2 FQGNSA. The CDR3 covers 15 residues. The CDR3 protein is CASSLRERDGLEQYF. The CDR3 DNA reads TGTGCCAGCAGCTTAAGGGAGCGGGATGGGCTCGAGCAGTACTTC.

This clone has just a few counts. The chain joins TRBV11-3 to TRBJ2-1, with D perhaps being TRBD1 or TRBD2 (5 bases each). CDR1 is SGHNT and CDR2 is YENEEA in the germline V gene. V was cut by 1 base and J by 7 bases, with 14 bases left in between. CDR3 size: 15 residues. This chain's CDR3 is CASSLVRGAGNEQFF. The CDR3 DNA reads TGTGCCAGCAGCTTAGTTCGAGGGGCTGGGAATGAGCAGTTCTTC.

This clone has only one observation. The chain links TRBV5-1 to TRBJ1-1, with D perhaps TRBD1 (6 bases). The germline V and J ends were trimmed by 0 bases and 5 bases, with 20 bases remaining between them. Germline V gene sequence: CDR1 SGHRS, CDR2 YFSETQ. This CDR3 is built from 17 residues. The CDR3 DNA follows: TGCGCCAGCAGCTTGGGTACGCACAGGGATGTTCGGACTGAAGCTTTCTTT. Translating gives CASSLGTHRDVRTEAFF.

The J gene is TRBJ2-1, the V gene TRBV6-1, with 11 bases that match TRBD2. Germline values: CDR1 MNHNS, CDR2 SASEGT. The CDR3 spans 15 residues. Germline trimming cut 4 bases from V and 6 bases from J; bases unmatched to any gene: 5. The CDR3 coding sequence is TGTGCCAGCAGTGTCACTAGCGGGAGTGGCAATGAGCAGTTCTTC. This gives the protein CASSVTSGSGNEQFF.

This clone was picked up a small number of times. V is TRBV11-3 and J is TRBJ2-7; possible D gene TRBD2, 6 bases. The V end lost 1 base, the J end lost 3 bases, and 13 bases lay between the germline ends. CDR3 length equals 15 residues. CDR1 and CDR2 from the germline V gene are SGHNT and YENEEA. CDR3 sequence (DNA): TGTGCCAGCAGCTTAGCAGGAGGGAGCAACTACGAGCAGTACTTC. Its protein is CASSLAGGSNYEQYF. Full variable domain (outside the CDR3, taken from reference TRBV11-3 and TRBJ2-7): EAGVVQSPRYKIIEKKQPVAFWCNPISGHNTLYWYLQNLGQGPELLIRYENEEAVDDSQLPKDRFSAERLKGVDSTLKIQPAELGDSAVYLCASSLAGGSNYEQYFGPGTRLTVT.

The chain has TRBV7-3 and TRBJ1-4, with TRBD1 matching over 8 bases. The germline CDR1 and CDR2 sequences are SGHTA and FQGTGA. V shed 6 bases and J 5 bases; nucleotides not matched to a gene: 8. The CDR3 totals 15 residues. As DNA, the CDR3 is TGTGCCAGCAGACTCGGACAGGGCCCGAATGAAAAACTGTTTTTT. Protein: CASRLGQGPNEKLFF.

The gene calls are TRBV5-1 and TRBJ2-5; perhaps D is TRBD1 or TRBD2 (5 bases each). Looked up from germline, CDR1 is SGHRS and CDR2 is YFSETQ. Trimming took off 7 bases at V and 1 base at J, with 14 bases between the two ends. CDR3 length: 14 amino acids. CDR3 sequence (DNA): TGCGCCAGCTGGGGGAGAATAGGCCAAGAGACCCAGTACTTC. Protein product: CASWGRIGQETQYF.

The chain uses TRBV7-2 and TRBJ1-1; 9 positions agree with TRBD1. V shed 2 bases, J shed 3 bases, and the junction held 13 bases outside the gene matches. Germline V gives CDR1 SGHTA, CDR2 FQGNSA. This CDR3 has 18 residues. The DNA for the CDR3 is TGTGCCAGCAGCTTAAAGGGCAACAGGGGGCGTCCGCACACTGAAGCTTTCTTT. This sequence encodes CASSLKGNRGRPHTEAFF.

The CDR3 sequence: CSVESNIGNTIYF. The CDR3, as DNA: TGCAGCGTTGAATCGAACATTGGAAACACCATATATTTT. The genes are TRBV29-1 and TRBJ1-3, with D hard to call. V gave up 2 bases and J gave up 3 bases, with 8 bases separating them. Germline lookup yields CDR1 SQVTM and CDR2 ANQGSEA. This CDR3 has 13 amino acids.

V gene TRBV29-1 combines with J gene TRBJ2-3; D is undetermined. Trimming shortened V by 6 bases and J by 2 bases, and 3 bases separated the two germline ends. CDR1 and CDR2 from the germline V gene are SQVTM and ANQGSEA. The length of the CDR3 is 10 residues. The CDR3 sequence is CSVNTDTQYF. CDR3 in DNA: TGCAGCGTGAACACAGATACGCAGTATTTT.

CDR3 sequence reads: CASTYINNEQFF. For the CDR3, the DNA is TGTGCCAGCACCTACATAAACAATGAGCAGTTCTTC. The J gene is TRBJ2-1, the V gene TRBV2; D is unclear. V lost 7 bases to trimming and J lost 5 bases, with 9 bases between them. Germline V gene data show CDR1 as SNHLY and CDR2 as FYNNEI. The CDR3 sequence is 12 residues long.

This clone was recorded only once. CDR3 residues: CASSPLASYNEQFF. CDR3 in DNA: TGTGCCAGCTCACCATTAGCGTCCTACAATGAGCAGTTCTTC. This chain joins TRBV18 and TRBJ2-1; tentative D call: TRBD2 (5 bases). This CDR3 region has 14 residues. Germline V gene lookup returns CDR1 KGHSH and CDR2 LQKENI. Between the trimmed V and J ends, which lost 2 bases and 1 base, there was a span of 6 bases.

V and J are TRBV7-8 and TRBJ2-7; D gene ambiguous. Germline V lookup: CDR1 SGHVS, CDR2 FQNEAQ. Trimming pared 3 bases from V and 2 bases from J, leaving 8 bases between. The CDR3 is 13 amino acids. Here the CDR3 reads CASSFGRTYEQYF. CDR3 DNA sequence: TGTGCCAGCAGCTTTGGTCGAACCTACGAGCAGTACTTC.

A single count supports this clone. The V call is TRBV29-1, the J call TRBJ2-6, with D unclear. CDR3 size: 15 residues. Trimming took 0 bases from V and 2 from J, leaving 8 bases between them. Looked up from germline, CDR1 is SQVTM and CDR2 is ANQGSEA. The CDR3 reads CSVEEVWAGANVLTF. For the CDR3, the DNA is TGCAGCGTTGAAGAGGTGTGGGCTGGGGCCAACGTCCTGACTTTC.